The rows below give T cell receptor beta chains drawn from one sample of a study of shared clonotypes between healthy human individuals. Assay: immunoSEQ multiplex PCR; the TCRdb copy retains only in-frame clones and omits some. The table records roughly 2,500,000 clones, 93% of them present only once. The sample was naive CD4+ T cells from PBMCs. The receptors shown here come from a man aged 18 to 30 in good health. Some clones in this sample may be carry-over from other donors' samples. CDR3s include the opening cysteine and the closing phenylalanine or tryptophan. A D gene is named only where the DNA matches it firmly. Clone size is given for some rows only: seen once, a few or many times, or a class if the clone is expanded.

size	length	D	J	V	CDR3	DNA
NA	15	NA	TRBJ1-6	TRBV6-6	CASSHGQIYNSPLHF	TGTGCCAGCAGCCACGGACAGATCTATAATTCACCCCTCCACTTT
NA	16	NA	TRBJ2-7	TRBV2	CASSDLGGTRIYEQYF	TGTGCCAGCAGTGACTTGGGAGGTACAAGGATCTACGAGCAGTACTTC
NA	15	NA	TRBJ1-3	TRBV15	CATSARTAFGNTIYF	TGTGCCACCAGCGCTAGGACAGCTTTTGGAAACACCATATATTTT
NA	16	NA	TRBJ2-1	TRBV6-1	CASSEKGWLTYNEQFF	TGTGCCAGCAGTGAAAAGGGCTGGCTGACCTACAATGAGCAGTTCTTC
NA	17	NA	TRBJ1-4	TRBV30	CAWSVLGGRGANEKLFF	TGTGCCTGGAGTGTACTGGGAGGGCGCGGCGCTAATGAAAAACTGTTTTTT
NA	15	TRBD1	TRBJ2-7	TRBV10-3	CAIRGGTGGSYEQYF	TGTGCCATCAGGGGAGGGACAGGGGGTTCCTACGAGCAGTACTTC
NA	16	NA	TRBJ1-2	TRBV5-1	CASSLTGAIIFFGYTF	TGCGCCAGCAGCTTAACAGGAGCTATTATCTTTTTTGGCTACACCTTC
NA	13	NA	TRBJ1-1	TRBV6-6	CASSYSRETEAFF	TGTGCCAGCAGTTACTCCAGGGAGACTGAAGCTTTCTTT
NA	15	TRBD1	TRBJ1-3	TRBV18	CASSPPGTGGNTIYF	TGTGCCAGCTCACCACCCGGGACAGGGGGAAACACCATATATTTT
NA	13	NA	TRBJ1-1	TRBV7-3	CASSLMENTEAFF	TGTGCCAGCAGCTTAATGGAAAACACTGAAGCTTTCTTT
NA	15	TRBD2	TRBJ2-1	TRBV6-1	CASSQGLAVYNEQFF	TGTGCCAGCAGTCAGGGACTAGCGGTGTACAATGAGCAGTTCTTC
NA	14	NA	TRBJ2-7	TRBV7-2	CASSSGLIPYEQYF	TGTGCCAGCAGCTCGGGACTTATACCCTACGAGCAGTACTTC
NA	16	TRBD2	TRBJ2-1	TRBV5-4	CASSTGAGGSYNEQFF	TGTGCCAGCAGCACAGGAGCGGGAGGATCCTACAATGAGCAGTTCTTC
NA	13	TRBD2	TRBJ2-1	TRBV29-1	CSVEVFMREEQFF	TGCAGCGTTGAAGTCTTTATGCGGGAGGAGCAGTTCTTC
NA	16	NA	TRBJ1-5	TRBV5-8	CASSLIRPYSNQPQHF	TGTGCCAGCAGCTTGATCCGACCTTATAGCAATCAGCCCCAGCATTTT
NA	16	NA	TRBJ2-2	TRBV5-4	CASSLAGRRNTGELFF	TGTGCCAGCAGCTTGGCCGGGAGAAGGAACACCGGGGAGCTGTTTTTT
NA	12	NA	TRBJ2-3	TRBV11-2	CASSPGRDTQYF	TGTGCCAGCAGCCCGGGACGAGATACGCAGTATTTT
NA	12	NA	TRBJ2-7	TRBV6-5	CASGQGRYEQYF	TGTGCCAGCGGGCAAGGCCGCTACGAGCAGTACTTC
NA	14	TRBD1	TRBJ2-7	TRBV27	CASSSHRGSYEQYF	TGTGCCAGCAGTTCCCACAGGGGCTCCTACGAGCAGTACTTC
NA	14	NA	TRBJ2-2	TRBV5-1	CASSQQGGTGELFF	TGCGCCAGCAGCCAGCAGGGAGGCACTGGGGAGCTGTTTTTT
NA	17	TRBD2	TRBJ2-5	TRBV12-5	CASGLGNADPGGETQYF	TGTGCTAGTGGTTTGGGGAACGCGGACCCGGGAGGGGAGACCCAGTACTTC
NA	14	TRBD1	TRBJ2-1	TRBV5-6	CASSRDRVRDEQFF	TGTGCCAGCAGCCGCGACAGGGTCAGGGATGAGCAGTTCTTC
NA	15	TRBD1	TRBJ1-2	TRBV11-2	CASSFRDRGNYGYTF	TGTGCCAGCAGCTTTAGGGACAGGGGAAACTATGGCTACACCTTC
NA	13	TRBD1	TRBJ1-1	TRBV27	CAWQGEPNTEAFF	TGTGCCTGGCAGGGGGAACCGAACACTGAAGCTTTCTTT
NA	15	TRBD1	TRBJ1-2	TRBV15	CATSREAQGAGGYTF	TGTGCCACCAGCAGAGAGGCCCAGGGGGCAGGAGGCTACACCTTC
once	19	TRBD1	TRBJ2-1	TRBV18	CASSPQDRTGPYRDNEQFF	TGTGCCAGCTCACCACAGGACAGGACCGGACCCTACCGTGACAATGAGCAGTTCTTC
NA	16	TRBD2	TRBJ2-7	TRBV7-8	CASSLGGLAGVAEQYF	TGTGCCAGCAGCTTAGGCGGACTAGCGGGAGTGGCCGAGCAGTACTTC
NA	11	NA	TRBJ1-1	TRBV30	CASQGYTEAFF	TGTGCCTCGCAGGGTTACACTGAAGCTTTCTTT
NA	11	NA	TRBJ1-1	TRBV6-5	CATRGNTEAFF	TGTGCCACCCGGGGAAACACTGAAGCTTTCTTT
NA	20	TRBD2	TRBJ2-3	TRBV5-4	CASSVGLAGFTITSTDTQYF	TGTGCCAGCAGCGTAGGACTAGCGGGGTTTACCATAACGAGCACAGATACGCAGTATTTT
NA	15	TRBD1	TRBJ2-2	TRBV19	CANSIRGQGTGELFF	TGTGCCAATAGTATACGGGGACAGGGGACCGGGGAGCTGTTTTTT
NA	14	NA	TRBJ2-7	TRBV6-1	CASRWGGTFREQYF	TGTGCCAGCAGGTGGGGTGGGACTTTCCGCGAGCAGTACTTC
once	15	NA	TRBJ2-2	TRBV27	CASSFSGRNTGELFF	TGTGCCAGCAGTTTTTCGGGACGGAACACCGGGGAGCTGTTTTTT
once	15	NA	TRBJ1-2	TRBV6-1	CASRGQGFRNYGYTF	TGTGCCAGCAGAGGCCAGGGATTCCGAAACTATGGCTACACCTTC
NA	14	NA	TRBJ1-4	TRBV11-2	CASSPSPEGEKLFF	TGTGCCAGCAGCCCAAGCCCCGAGGGGGAAAAACTGTTTTTT
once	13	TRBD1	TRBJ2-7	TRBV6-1	CASSGDRVGEQYF	TGTGCCAGCAGTGGCGACAGGGTCGGGGAGCAGTACTTC
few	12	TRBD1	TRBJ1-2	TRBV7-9	CASSLVDRGNTF	TGTGCCAGCAGCTTAGTTGACAGGGGTAACACCTTC
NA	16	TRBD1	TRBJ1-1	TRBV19	CASSITGGKRNTEAFF	TGTGCCAGTAGTATTACAGGGGGCAAAAGGAACACTGAAGCTTTCTTT
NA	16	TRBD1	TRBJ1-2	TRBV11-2	CASSLQGGQAAYGYTF	TGTGCCAGCAGCTTACAGGGGGGACAGGCGGCCTATGGCTACACCTTC
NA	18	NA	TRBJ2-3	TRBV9	CASSESLWANRRGDTQYF	TGTGCCAGCAGCGAGAGTTTGTGGGCTAACCGACGAGGAGATACGCAGTATTTT